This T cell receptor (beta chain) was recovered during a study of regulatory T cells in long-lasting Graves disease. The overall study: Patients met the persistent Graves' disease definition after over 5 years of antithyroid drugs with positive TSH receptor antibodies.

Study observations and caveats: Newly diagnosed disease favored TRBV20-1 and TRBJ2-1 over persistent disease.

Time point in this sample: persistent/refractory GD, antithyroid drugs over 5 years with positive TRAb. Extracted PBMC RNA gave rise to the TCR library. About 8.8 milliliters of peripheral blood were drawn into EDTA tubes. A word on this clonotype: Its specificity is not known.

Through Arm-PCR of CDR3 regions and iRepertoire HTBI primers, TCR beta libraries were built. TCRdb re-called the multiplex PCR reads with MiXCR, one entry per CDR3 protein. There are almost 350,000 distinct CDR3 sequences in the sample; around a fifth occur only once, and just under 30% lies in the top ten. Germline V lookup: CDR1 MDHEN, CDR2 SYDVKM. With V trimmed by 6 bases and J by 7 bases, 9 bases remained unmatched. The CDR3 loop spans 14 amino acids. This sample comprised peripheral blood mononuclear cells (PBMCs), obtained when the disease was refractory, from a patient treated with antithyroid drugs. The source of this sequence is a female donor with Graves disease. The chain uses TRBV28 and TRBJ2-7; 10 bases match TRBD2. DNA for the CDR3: TGTGCCAGCAGACCTTATGAACTAGCGGGGGAGCAGTACTTC. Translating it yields CASRPYELAGEQYF.